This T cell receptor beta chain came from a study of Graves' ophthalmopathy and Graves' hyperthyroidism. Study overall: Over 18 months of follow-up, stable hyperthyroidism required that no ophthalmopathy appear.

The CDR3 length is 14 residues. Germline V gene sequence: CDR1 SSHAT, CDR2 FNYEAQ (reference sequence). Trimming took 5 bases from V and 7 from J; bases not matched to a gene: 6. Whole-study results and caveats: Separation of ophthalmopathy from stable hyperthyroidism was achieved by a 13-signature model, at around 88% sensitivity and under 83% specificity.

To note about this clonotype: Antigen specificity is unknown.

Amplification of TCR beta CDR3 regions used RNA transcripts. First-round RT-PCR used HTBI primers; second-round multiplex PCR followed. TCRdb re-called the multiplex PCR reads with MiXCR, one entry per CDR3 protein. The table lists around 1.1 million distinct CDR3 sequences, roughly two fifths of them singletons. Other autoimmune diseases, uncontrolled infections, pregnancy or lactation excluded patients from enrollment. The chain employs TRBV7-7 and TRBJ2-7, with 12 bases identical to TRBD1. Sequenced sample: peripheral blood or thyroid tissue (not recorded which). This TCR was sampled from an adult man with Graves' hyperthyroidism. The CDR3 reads CASSAGQGAQEQYF. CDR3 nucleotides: TGTGCCAGCAGCGCGGGACAGGGGGCCCAAGAGCAGTACTTC.